Below, one TCR beta chain is given with its context. The sample comes from a study of blood T cell repertoires in COVID-19. Data came from immunoSEQ multiplex PCR; TCRdb stores just in-frame clones and leaves some out. The table includes over 150,000 clones, about 83% detected once. Germline V gene lookup returns CDR1 SNHLY and CDR2 FYNNEI. CDR3 length: 14 amino acids. V shed 6 bases and J 2 bases; nucleotides not matched to a gene: 5. The material sequenced was peripheral blood. This sequence originates from a woman at least 80 years old with acute or convalescent COVID-19. The chain has TRBV2 and TRBJ2-7; 9 bases are a match to TRBD1. In DNA form, the CDR3 reads TGTGCCAGCAGCCGGGACAGGGCGACCTACGAGCAGTACTTC. As protein: CASSRDRATYEQYF.